This T cell receptor beta chain was captured by sequencing in a study of Ad26.COV2.S vaccination and SARS-CoV-2 variants listed by TCRdb under 2021. In terms of the full investigation: Vaccine-arm donors came from COV1001, a multicentre, randomized, double-blind, placebo-controlled phase I-IIa trial of Ad26.COV2.S in healthy adults. Throughout the experiments and outcome assessment, investigators stayed blinded to trial group allocation. Sequencing of the TCRbeta repertoire served to evaluate the specificity and breadth of SARS-CoV-2-reactive T cell receptors following Ad26.COV2.S vaccination. Ad26.COV2.S was administered intramuscularly at 5 x 10^10 or 1 x 10^11 viral particles, either as a single shot or as two shots given 56 days apart. The TCR-sequenced set comprised approximately 30 samples: some 20 Ad26.COV2.S vaccine recipients, 5 placebo recipients and 8 SARS-CoV-2 convalescent individuals. Participants in the trial were split at random into five groups of five each, receiving low-dose or high-dose Ad26.COV2.S once or twice, or else placebo on both occasions.

The immunoSEQ Assay was the method used to sequence TCRbeta CDR3 regions. After extraction, genomic DNA underwent amplification by bias-controlled multiplex PCR, followed by high-throughput sequencing. The paper's processing steps were these. To quantify the absolute abundance of every unique TCRbeta CDR3 region, sequences were collapsed and filtered. Usable DNA was measured by amplifying reference genes present in all nucleated cells, and TCRbeta template counts were normalized to that usable DNA to estimate T cell fraction. Repertoire TCRs were annotated as SARS-CoV-2-specific when V gene, CDR3 amino acid sequence and J gene were exactly matched to a known reactive TCR set. The reference SARS-CoV-2 TCR set came from MIRA and was filtered for enrichment in COVID-19-positive ImmuneCODE repertoires, removing public or cross-reactive TCRs. Using the MIRA antigens, annotated TCRs were further analysed by specific ORF or by position within an ORF. Depth was the summed frequency of annotated unique rearrangements, while breadth was defined as annotated unique rearrangements over total unique productive rearrangements. Two-sided Wilcoxon rank-sum tests were applied when comparing TCR breadth between groups. TCRdb stores this immuneACCESS table with in-frame sequences only. Part of the clones is absent; in the studies checked, under half of the shortfall reflects unresolved V genes, and no reason is known for the rest. V and J calls and clone size are copied from that table; D and trimming were computed from the DNA. The sample table lists hundreds of thousands of clones, 89% of them with a count of one. The ten largest clones capture approximately 2.5% of the sample.

The paper's findings and limits, for the study overall: Ad26.COV2.S recipients had higher spike-specific TCR breadth than placebo recipients (P = 0.0014). According to the authors, total T cell responses may have been underestimated by the TCR breadth and depth analyses. Vaccine and placebo recipients had similar non-spike TCR breadth, a finding consistent with the vaccine containing only spike. Comparing responses between vaccine doses or regimens was not something the study was powered to do. After vaccination, spike-specific CD8+ and CD4+ T cell responses were reported to show substantial breadth.

In the case of this clone: Its antigen target is currently unknown. No base quality information exists; no much larger clone differs at one position.

Counted from cysteine to phenylalanine, this CDR3 has 13 amino acids. Only CDR3 DNA is held: 39 bases, read in frame from base 1. From a lookup of the germline V gene, CDR1 and CDR2 are SGHVS and FQNEAQ. Trimming removed 4 bases from V and 6 bases from J, leaving 13 bases between the germline ends. The sample's treatment or condition label is to be understood as: around 19 received Ad26.COV2.S at low or high dose, single or two shots; 5 received placebo; per-sample allocation not given. For vaccine and placebo recipients, the sequenced repertoires came from samples collected on day 63 after the first injection. Cohort 1b enrolled around 23 adults aged 18-55 years at a single site in Boston, USA, between 29 July and 7 August 2020. Ad26.COV2.S was a replication-incompetent adenovirus type 26 vector that expressed a prefusion-stabilized SARS-CoV-2 spike protein derived from the original Wuhan strain.

The chain uses TRBV7-8 and TRBJ2-7; no D gene is confidently identified. The material sequenced was peripheral blood, taken in a trial of Ad26.COV2.S vaccine versus placebo. The receptor was isolated from a person between 18 and 59 years old who received the Ad26.COV2.S COVID-19 vaccine or a placebo. The nucleotides are TGTGCCAGCAGCTCGAAAGTCTGGGGCGAGCAGTACTTC. This translates into CASSSKVWGEQYF.